This T cell receptor (beta chain) was identified in a study of T cell responses to AZD1222 COVID-19 vaccine. Study findings and constraints: Spike-spanning, vaccine-associated CD4 TCRs were dominant at 160-218 and 743-854. AZD1222 recipients seropositive at baseline numbered only six. Possibly, clonal diversity was underestimated; donors were largely white British and included more females.

Trimming removed 6 bases at V and 7 bases at J, with 22 bases between. The CDR3 is 17 residues long. Germline CDR1 reads SEHNR; CDR2 reads FQNEAQ (reference sequence). Worth noting for this clone: The antigen is unknown.

Assay: immunoSEQ multiplex PCR; the TCRdb copy retains only in-frame clones and omits some. This table has fewer than 120,000 clones, roughly 90% appearing once. The sequence came from an adult who received the AZD1222 COVID-19 vaccine. Sequenced here: peripheral blood, sampled 28 days after the second AZD1222 dose. The gene calls are TRBV7-9 and TRBJ1-6; D is undetermined. Here the CDR3 DNA reads TGTGCCAGCAGTTCAAATAACCGGGCCTCAATCAATTCACCCCTCCACTTT. Its protein is CASSSNNRASINSPLHF.